The 8 T cell receptor beta chains below all came from one sample that was sequenced in a study of T cells after somatic rescue of genetic block. Clones were sequenced by immunoSEQ multiplex PCR, and TCRdb holds only the in-frame ones, with some missing. The data contain 110,000 or so clones, about 89% of them singletons. The sequenced material came from peripheral blood mononuclear cells (PBMCs). Receptors were obtained from a woman between 18 and 29 years old.

The chain carries TRBV7-2 and TRBJ2-3; D is tentatively TRBD1 or TRBD2 (6 bases each). V was trimmed by 5 bases and J by 0 bases, leaving 12 bases between them. Germline CDR1 is SGHTA and CDR2 is FQGNSA. This CDR3 region has 15 residues. The CDR3 DNA follows: TGTGCCAGCAGCCAAGGGGGACTTAGCACAGATACGCAGTATTTT. Protein product: CASSQGGLSTDTQYF.

In DNA form, the CDR3 reads TGTGCCAGCAGTGCCGACAGGGGTAAACCCTACGAGCAGTACTTC. Translating gives CASSADRGKPYEQYF. The V call is TRBV6-5, the J call TRBJ2-7; 8 nucleotides match TRBD1. Germline CDR1 is MNHEY and CDR2 is SVGAGI. Germline trimming cut 5 bases from V and 2 bases from J; bases unmatched to any gene: 8. The CDR3 runs 15 residues.

The chain combines TRBV6-1 with TRBJ1-5; unclear D gene. Germline lookup yields CDR1 MNHNS and CDR2 SASEGT. There are 15 residues in the CDR3. V shed 0 bases and J shed 7 bases, with 13 bases lying between them. The CDR3 reads CASSEAGSSLQPQHF. The DNA for the CDR3 is TGTGCCAGCAGTGAAGCTGGGTCATCGCTACAGCCCCAGCATTTT.

The table lists this clone with a few counts. In nucleotides, the CDR3 is TGTGCCAGCAGCTTGGCAGGGGCTGGTGGCATTCAGTACTTC. It translates to CASSLAGAGGIQYF. This chain connects TRBV5-4 to TRBJ2-4; D is perhaps TRBD1 (6 bases). CDR3 length: 14 residues. Trimming pared 0 bases from V and 9 bases from J, leaving 13 bases between. Germline V CDR1 and CDR2: SGHNT, YYREEE (reference sequence).

The chain has TRBV10-3 and TRBJ1-2; 7 positions agree with TRBD1. The V gene end was trimmed by 10 bases and the J gene end by 7 bases; junction bases not matched to a gene: 9. Germline CDR1 is ENHRY and CDR2 is SYGVKD. The CDR3 covers 12 residues. The chain's CDR3 is CANLDREGGYTF. For the CDR3, the DNA is TGTGCCAACCTAGACAGGGAAGGTGGCTACACCTTC.

This clone was observed a single time. V and J are TRBV29-1 and TRBJ1-2; a possible D gene is TRBD1 (5 bases). This CDR3 comprises 12 residues. Germline V gene data show CDR1 as SQVTM and CDR2 as ANQGSEA. V gave up 4 bases and J gave up 3 bases, with 9 bases separating them. The CDR3 DNA follows: TGCAGCGTTGTAAGAGGGGACTATGGCTACACCTTC. Encoded protein: CSVVRGDYGYTF.

CDR3 DNA sequence: TGTGCCATCAGCCGGACTAGCGGGCCGGATACGCAGTATTTT. It translates to CAISRTSGPDTQYF. V gene TRBV10-3 combines with J gene TRBJ2-3, with 11 bases matching TRBD2. CDR3 length equals 14 residues. V trimming: 6 bases; J trimming: 6 bases; junction bases outside the gene matches: 5. From germline, CDR1 is ENHRY and CDR2 SYGVKD.

CDR3 nucleotides: TGTGCCAGTAGTCCCCAGGGACTAGCGGGGGGAGGTGAGCAGTTCTTC. Translating it yields CASSPQGLAGGGEQFF. The chain recombines TRBV19 with TRBJ2-1; TRBD2 matches at 15 bases. The length of the CDR3 is 16 residues. The V and J ends lost 5 bases and 9 bases, in that order; junction bases with no gene match: 8. Germline CDR1 is LNHDA and CDR2 is SQIVND (reference sequence).